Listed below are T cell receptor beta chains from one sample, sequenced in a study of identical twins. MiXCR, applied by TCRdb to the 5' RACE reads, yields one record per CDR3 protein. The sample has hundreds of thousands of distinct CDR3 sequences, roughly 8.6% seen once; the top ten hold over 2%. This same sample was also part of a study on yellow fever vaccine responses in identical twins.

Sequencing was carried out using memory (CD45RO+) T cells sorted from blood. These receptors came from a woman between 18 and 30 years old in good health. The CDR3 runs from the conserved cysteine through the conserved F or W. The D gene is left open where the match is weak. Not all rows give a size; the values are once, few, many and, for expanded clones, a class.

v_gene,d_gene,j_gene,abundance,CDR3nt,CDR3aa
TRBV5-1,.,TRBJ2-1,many,TGCGCCAGCAGCTTGACAGGGGAGGGCTACAATGAGCAGTTCTTC,CASSLTGEGYNEQFF
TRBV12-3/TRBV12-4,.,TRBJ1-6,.,TGTGCCAGCACCCAAGTACGGGGGGACTCACCCCTCCACTTT,CASTQVRGDSPLHF
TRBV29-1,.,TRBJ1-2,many,TGCAGCGTTGAAAAGGGGGTTGGTGTCTATGGCTACACCTTC,CSVEKGVGVYGYTF
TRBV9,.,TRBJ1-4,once,TGTGCCAGCAGCGAGCGGGGGAGACGAAATGAAAAACTGTTTTTT,CASSERGRRNEKLFF
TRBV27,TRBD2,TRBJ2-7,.,TGTGCCAGCAGTTTTCTCACCGGGAGGGGGACCTACGAGCAGTACTTC,CASSFLTGRGTYEQYF
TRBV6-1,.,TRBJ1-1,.,TGTGCCAGCAGTGAAGTTTCGGAGGGGGAGGCTTTCTTT,CASSEVSEGEAFF
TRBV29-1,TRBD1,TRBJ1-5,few,TGCAGCGTTGGGGGACAGGGGAATCAGCCCCAGCATTTT,CSVGGQGNQPQHF
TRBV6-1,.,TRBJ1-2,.,TGTGCCAGCAGTGAAGCAACGGCATACTATGGCTACACCTTC,CASSEATAYYGYTF
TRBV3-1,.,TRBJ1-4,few,TGTGCCAGCAGCCAGGGGAGAATGGGGAAAAAACTGTTTTTT,CASSQGRMGKKLFF
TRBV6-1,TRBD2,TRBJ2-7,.,TGTGCCAGCAGTGACAGGGGAGGTAGCGGGAGACGGGACTACGAGCAGTACTTC,CASSDRGGSGRRDYEQYF
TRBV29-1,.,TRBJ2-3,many,TGCAGCGTTGACAAAAGCACAGATACGCAGTATTTT,CSVDKSTDTQYF
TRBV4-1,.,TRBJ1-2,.,TGCGCCAGCAGCCCCCAAACGGGCGCCTATGGCTACACCTTC,CASSPQTGAYGYTF
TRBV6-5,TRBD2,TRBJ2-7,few,TGTGCCAGCAGTTACGGGGGACTAATCTACGAGCAGTACTTC,CASSYGGLIYEQYF
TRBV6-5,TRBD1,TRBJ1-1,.,TGTGCCAGCAGTTACTCGCCAGGGGGCAGGAACACTGAAGCTTTCTTT,CASSYSPGGRNTEAFF
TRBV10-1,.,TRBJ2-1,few,TGCGCCACCTCCCCCGGGGGCCCCAATGAGCAGTTCTTC,CATSPGGPNEQFF
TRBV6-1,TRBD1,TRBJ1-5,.,TGTGCCAGCAGTGAAGGGACAGGGCGCAATCAGCCCCAGCATTTT,CASSEGTGRNQPQHF
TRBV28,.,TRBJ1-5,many,TGTGCCAGCAGTCCTTGGGACAGCAATCAGCCCCAGCATTTT,CASSPWDSNQPQHF
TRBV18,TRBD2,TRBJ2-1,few,TGTGCCAGCTCAGAAATCATAGCGGGGGGGGCGACGAGTGAGCAGTTCTTC,CASSEIIAGGATSEQFF
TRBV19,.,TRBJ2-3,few,TGTGCCAGTAGTATAGTCCCAGATACGCAGTATTTT,CASSIVPDTQYF
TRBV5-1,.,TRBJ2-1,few,TGCGCCAGCAGCTTCGGCGGGGACTACAATGAGCAGTTCTTC,CASSFGGDYNEQFF
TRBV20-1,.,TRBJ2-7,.,TGCAGTGCTAGAGTCGGGGACCGAGAAACATTC,CSARVGDRETF
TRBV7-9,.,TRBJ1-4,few,TGTGCCAGCAGCCATGGACAGACCGGAGAAAAACTGTTTTTT,CASSHGQTGEKLFF
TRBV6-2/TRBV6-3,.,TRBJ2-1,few,TGTGCCAGCACCGCCGGAGGGGTTGCCTACAATGAGCAGTTCTTC,CASTAGGVAYNEQFF
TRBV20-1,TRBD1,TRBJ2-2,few,TGCAGTGCTAGAGATAGGCAGGGGGCTTACACCGGGGAGCTGTTTTTT,CSARDRQGAYTGELFF
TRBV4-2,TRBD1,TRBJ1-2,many,TGTGCCAGCAGCCCTACAGGGGTCGATTACGGCTACACCTTC,CASSPTGVDYGYTF
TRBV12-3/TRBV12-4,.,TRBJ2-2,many,TGTGCCAGCAAAGGCTCGGGCGTCACCGGGGAGCTGTTTTTT,CASKGSGVTGELFF
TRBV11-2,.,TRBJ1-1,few,TGTGCCAGCAGCGCACCGGGGAACACTGAAGCTTTCTTT,CASSAPGNTEAFF
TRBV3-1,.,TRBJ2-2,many,TGTGCCAGCAGCCAAGAAGGAAGTGGCGGGGAGCTGTTTTTT,CASSQEGSGGELFF
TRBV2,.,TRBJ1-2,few,TGTGCCAGCAGTGATTCCCCTGCCAGCCAGCGGGGCTACACCTTC,CASSDSPASQRGYTF